This T cell receptor beta chain was recorded in a study of PD-1 blockade in classical Hodgkin lymphoma (dated by TCRdb to about 2020). Looking at the study overall: Nivolumab dosing was 3 mg/kg intravenously every 2 weeks, continuing until either disease progression or unacceptable toxicity. The study used CyTOF and TCR beta sequencing to define a peripheral blood immune signature of response to PD-1 blockade in classical Hodgkin lymphoma. Summary of the overall study and its limitations: By C4D1, a significant rise was seen in CD4+ TCR diversity but not in CD8+ TCR diversity (p=0.0027 vs p=0.16), and the rise was most apparent among complete responders (p=0.02). Lower diversity was seen in patients whose nivolumab began less than 1 year after ASCT, and these patients were left out of later analyses so that immune reconstitution would not confound the results. Baseline TCR diversity was reported to be lower in newly diagnosed patients than in healthy donors and to be lower still in relapsed/refractory patients. The study was restricted to a single clinical trial cohort, and the causes of repertoire differences, possibly disease activity or prior therapy, were left undefined. Trial patients with a complete response had baseline diversity similar to that of newly diagnosed patients, while partial responders and progressors had significantly lower diversity.

The time point label, as the study defines it: cycle 4 day 1 (C4D1), after more than five weeks of nivolumab. Every trial patient had relapsed after autologous stem cell transplantation, and cohorts A, B and C differed in prior brentuximab vedotin exposure. The trial cohort included 55 to 65 patients with relapsed/refractory classical Hodgkin lymphoma, and each patient had a best overall response of complete response, partial response or progressive disease. In the multi-cohort phase II CheckMate 205 trial, trial patients received single-agent nivolumab. An independent review committee assessed best overall response using the 2007 International Working Group response criteria. PBMCs from the trial were collected at three points: immediately before nivolumab initiation (C1D1), and during therapy at cycle 2 day 1 and cycle 4 day 1. After peripheral blood was drawn into 8 mL Vacutainer Cell Preparation Tubes, PBMCs were isolated by centrifugation and then cryopreserved.

Note on this clone: This receptor's antigen is unknown. No much larger clonotype is one base removed from it; base qualities were not supplied.

The Qiagen DNeasy kit was used to extract genomic DNA both from unsorted PBMCs and from the negatively selected CD4+ and CD8+ fractions. Amplification of TCR beta CDR3 regions was done by immunoSEQ multiplex PCR with primers that anneal to V and J segments. A synthetic immune receptor repertoire was used to minimize amplification bias, and remaining bias was computationally removed after sequencing. From the authors' description of their analysis: Custom Python scripts were used to quantify repertoire diversity as the Shannon entropy index. Unsorted, CD4+ and CD8+ repertoires were analyzed separately, except in combined analyses where CD4+ and CD8+ sequences were merged in silico. Clonal expansion was defined as at least a 2-fold frequency increase after treatment relative to C1D1, with a pseudocount of 0.5 for undetected baseline clones. Clones with 0 or 1 copy at C1D1 were defined as singleton clones, while clones with 2 or more copies were defined as non-singleton clones. Clones expanded in unsorted samples were labelled as CD4+, CD8+ or unknown by matching protein sequences in sorted samples from the same patient. Wilcoxon tests on paired samples were used to test changes in diversity from C1D1 to C4D1. Sourced from immuneACCESS, this table was stored by TCRdb with only in-frame sequences that have V and J called. A share of the clones is absent; for the studies checked, an unresolved V gene accounts for under half, and the remainder has no known explanation. The D gene and trimming were derived from the DNA, and the V and J assignments and clone size from that table. Across this sample there are 23,000 or so clones, with approximately 65% seen only once. In total, the top ten clones hold roughly 27% of the sample.

V has 0 bases trimmed and J has 2 bases trimmed; junction bases matching no gene number 3. CDR1 and CDR2 are drawn from the germline V gene: SGDLS, YYNGEE. Including the terminal cysteine and phenylalanine, the CDR3 comprises 15 residues. Solely the CDR3 DNA is kept, with 45 bases framed from the first base. The receptor was derived from a human donor with classical Hodgkin lymphoma. Recombination joined TRBV9 with TRBJ2-5; 8 bases in the junction line up with TRBD2. The sample here was peripheral blood mononuclear cells (PBMCs), taken before the fourth cycle of nivolumab. The CDR3 protein sequence reads: CASSVGGGSQETQYF. The DNA reads as follows: TGTGCCAGCAGCGTAGGCGGGGGGTCGCAAGAGACCCAGTACTTC. With all but the CDR3 taken from the reference TRBV9 and TRBJ2-5 genes, the full variable domain is: DSGVTQTPKHLITATGQRVTLRCSPRSGDLSVYWYQQSLDQGLQFLIQYYNGEERAKGNILERFSAQQFPDLHSELNLSSLELGDSALYFCASSVGGGSQETQYFGPGTRLLVL.